The clone carrying this TCR beta chain was picked up many times. Building of the TCR beta libraries involved iRepertoire HTBI primers and Arm-PCR of CDR3 regions. One entry per CDR3 protein results from TCRdb running MiXCR on the multiplex PCR reads. The sample holds under 250,000 distinct CDR3 sequences, 20% to 25% seen once. The sample belongs to a study of regulatory T cells in long-lasting Graves disease. CDR3 size: 14 residues. The trim removed 6 bases at V and 2 bases at J, leaving 5 bases unmatched. This sample's time point: newly diagnosed GD, antithyroid drugs for less than 3 months. Researchers made the TCR library from RNA that was extracted from PBMCs.

The chain carries TRBV12-3 or TRBV12-4 and TRBJ2-7, with TRBD2 matching 9 bases. The source material was peripheral blood mononuclear cells (PBMCs), sampled at new diagnosis, from a patient treated with antithyroid drugs. The receptor was isolated from a female donor with Graves disease. CDR3 protein: CASRGTSRTYEQYF. CDR3 DNA: TGTGCCAGCAGGGGGACTAGCAGGACCTACGAGCAGTACTTC.